The present T cell receptor beta chain was sequenced within a study of blood T cells in healthy people across ages. The overall study: T cells yielded about one barcoded beta molecule per two cells through template switching.

For the second PCR, which ran for 7 to 11 cycles, a sample-barcoded 5' primer and a J-beta primer mix were used. Every single cDNA molecule received a tag from a template-switch adaptor with 12 random nucleotides. TCRdb itself ran the 5' RACE reads through MiXCR, one entry per CDR3 protein. The data show around 800,000 distinct CDR3 sequences, with under 55% seen just once and roughly 19% held by the top ten. The CDR3 sequence is 14 residues long. V lost 5 bases and J lost 11, with 21 bases in between. CDR1 and CDR2 from the germline V gene are SGHTA and FQGNSA. The study, taken as a whole, reports: Age brought a roughly linear fall in TCR beta diversity measured per million T cells.

A note on this clonotype: Its target is not known.

The TCR was taken from a man aged 55 to 69 in good health. The source material was blood. The rearrangement joins TRBV7-2 to TRBJ2-5; unclear D gene. Written as DNA, the CDR3 is TGTGCCAGCAGCATGGACGGACCAGTAAATGAGCAGTACTTC. This translates into CASSMDGPVNEQYF.